Listed here are 13 T cell receptor beta chains from one sample, sequenced in a study of blood T cells in healthy people across ages. Through a sample-barcoded 5' primer and a J-beta primer mix, a second PCR was run for roughly 6 to 12 cycles. In TCRdb, the 5' RACE reads were re-called with MiXCR into one record per CDR3 protein. Of about 640,000 distinct CDR3 sequences listed, roughly 58% are singletons. Sequencing was done on a sample of blood. The receptor source for this set is a man aged 55 to 70 in good health.

This clonotype came up a few times. CDR3: CASSQVNTDTQYF. CDR3 in DNA: TGTGCCAGCAGCCAAGTTAACACCGATACGCAGTATTTT. The chain links TRBV3-1 to TRBJ2-3; the D is unclear. Trimming took off 1 base at V and 6 bases at J, with 8 bases between the two ends. Per germline, CDR1 LGHDT and CDR2 YNNKEL (reference sequence). The CDR3 extends over 13 amino acids.

V is TRBV10-3 and J is TRBJ1-1; D possibly corresponds to TRBD1 (5 bases). The V end lost 6 bases, the J end lost 3 bases, and 20 bases lay between the germline ends. Germline V gives CDR1 ENHRY, CDR2 SYGVKD. This CDR3 region has 16 residues. The CDR3 loop reads CAISPGGGSGDTEAFF. In DNA form, the CDR3 reads TGTGCCATCAGCCCCGGGGGGGGGTCGGGGGACACTGAAGCTTTCTTT.

This chain links TRBV7-2 with TRBJ2-5; D perhaps matches TRBD2 (7 bases). From germline, CDR1 is SGHTA and CDR2 FQGNSA. The CDR3 length is 15 residues. Trimming left V 3 bases short and J 5 bases short, with 16 bases between. In DNA form, the CDR3 reads TGTGCCAGCAGCTTCGGTGGGGGGGCTCTGGAGACCCAGTACTTC. It codes for CASSFGGGALETQYF.

The chain carries TRBV6-1 and TRBJ2-1, with a tentative D call TRBD1 (6 bases). Germline V gives CDR1 MNHNS, CDR2 SASEGT. The CDR3 is made up of 15 amino acids. V lost 5 bases, J lost 2 bases, and 13 bases lay in between. CDR3 nucleotides: TGTGCCAGCAGTCTACAGGGAGAGGCCTACAATGAGCAGTTCTTC. This translates into CASSLQGEAYNEQFF.

A note on this clonotype: A junction boundary mismatches the germline segment, possibly from a read error. The chain has TRBV11-2 and TRBJ2-1; weak D call: TRBD2 (6 bases). Per the germline V gene, CDR1 is SGHAT and CDR2 is FQNNGV. There are 15 residues in the CDR3. The CDR3 DNA is TGTGCCAGCAGCCTGGGATCAGGGAGGTACAATGAGCGGTTCTTC. Translating it yields CASSLGSGRYNERFF.

This sequence joins TRBV7-2 and TRBJ2-7; tentative D call: TRBD1 (5 bases). Trimming took 7 bases from V and 2 from J, leaving 15 bases between them. Germline V gene sequence: CDR1 SGHTA, CDR2 FQGNSA. This CDR3 is built from 14 residues. Here the CDR3 DNA reads TGTGCCAGCAAGCCCCGGGCAGGGACCTACGAGCAGTACTTC. As protein: CASKPRAGTYEQYF.

This rearrangement joins TRBV12-3 or TRBV12-4 to TRBJ2-4; 13 bases map to TRBD2. With 4 bases clipped from V and 8 bases from J, the junction kept 8 bases outside the gene matches. The CDR3 sequence is 16 residues long. The CDR3 DNA is TGTGCCAGCAGTTCCTGGACTAGCGGGGGAGGTGACATTCAGTACTTC. Translating gives CASSSWTSGGGDIQYF.

The rearrangement uses TRBV6-1 and TRBJ1-1; 8 positions match TRBD1. This CDR3 spans 13 amino acids. Germline assignment: CDR1 MNHNS and CDR2 SASEGT. The ends lost 6 bases at V and 8 bases at J; junction bases unmatched: 8. CDR3 in DNA: TGTGCCAGCAGCCTGGGACAGGATACCGAAGCTTTCTTT. Its protein product is CASSLGQDTEAFF.

This chain connects TRBV6-2 or TRBV6-3 to TRBJ2-1; tentative D call: TRBD1 (5 bases). Trimming left V 5 bases short and J 0 bases short, with 14 bases between. Germline V gene sequence: CDR1 MNHEY, CDR2 SVGEGT. CDR3 length: 16 residues. The CDR3 nucleotides are TGTGCCAGCAGTGAGGACCTCAGGGTCTCCTACAATGAGCAGTTCTTC. Translating it yields CASSEDLRVSYNEQFF.

This clonotype was observed many times. The V gene is TRBV12-3 or TRBV12-4, the J gene TRBJ2-7; 8 bases fit TRBD1. The J segment lost 5 bases and the V segment lost 4 bases, leaving 1 base of the junction unmatched. This CDR3 comprises 12 residues. The CDR3 reads CASSSDRDEQYF. The CDR3 bases are TGTGCCAGCAGTTCGGACAGGGACGAGCAGTACTTC.

This clonotype was recorded a few times. The genes are TRBV4-2 and TRBJ1-1; 8 bases are shared with TRBD1. The germline gives CDR1 LGHNA, CDR2 YNFKEQ. Trimming cost V 0 bases and J 4 bases; bases outside gene matches: 7. CDR3 length: 16 residues. This chain's CDR3 is CASSQDWTGRTTEAFF. CDR3 in DNA: TGTGCCAGCAGCCAAGATTGGACAGGGCGTACCACTGAAGCTTTCTTT.

The J gene is TRBJ2-4, the V gene TRBV27, with 9 nucleotides matching TRBD1. V lost 4 bases, J lost 0 bases, and 10 bases stayed unmatched. The CDR3 is made up of 18 amino acids. Germline V gene data show CDR1 as MNHEY and CDR2 as SMNVEV (reference sequence). The CDR3 DNA sequence: TGTGCCAGCAGTTCGACCGGGACAGGGCGGCTAGCCAAAAACATTCAGTACTTC. Its protein product is CASSSTGTGRLAKNIQYF.

The J gene is TRBJ2-1, the V gene TRBV29-1; D tentatively reads TRBD1 or TRBD2 (5 bases each). The length of the CDR3 is 13 residues. Trimming shortened V by 7 bases and J by 9 bases, and 19 bases separated the two germline ends. From germline, CDR1 is SQVTM and CDR2 ANQGSEA. This chain's CDR3 is CSGDPGRGFEQFF. CDR3 DNA sequence: TGCAGCGGCGACCCGGGACGGGGATTTGAGCAGTTCTTC.